This TCR beta chain is from a study of CD8+CD57+ T cells in acquired aplastic anemia. Overall study: The mean DNA yield obtained from sorted CD4+ and CD8+ cells came to around 3 ug.

Both TCR beta VDJ combination and CDR3 sequence profiling were carried out. Genomic DNA was the template for this profiling. TCRdb independently ran MiXCR on the reads; one entry per CDR3 protein. The sample holds 150,000 to 170,000 distinct CDR3 sequences, about 48% seen once. Previously, flow cytometry had revealed CD8+CD57+ cell expansion in the patients chosen for sequencing. By the time of blood sampling, patients had still received no therapy. General observations from the study: Patients and controls had in common twenty-nine CD8+ CDR3 sequences.

This clonotype was seen at least ten times. Its antigen is not identified. V trimming: 1 base; J trimming: 0 bases; junction bases outside the gene matches: 11. The CDR3 is 18 amino acids. Germline assignment: CDR1 LGHDT and CDR2 YNNKEL (reference sequence). The sequence was obtained from a human donor with aplastic anemia. The chain uses TRBV3-1 and TRBJ2-5; 7 nucleotides line up with TRBD2. Sample: sorted CD4+, CD8+, or CD8+CD57+ T cells (not recorded which) from PBMCs. CDR3 amino acids: CASSQGAGVEGYQETQYF. CDR3 in DNA: TGTGCCAGCAGCCAAGGGGCGGGGGTTGAAGGGTACCAAGAGACCCAGTACTTC.